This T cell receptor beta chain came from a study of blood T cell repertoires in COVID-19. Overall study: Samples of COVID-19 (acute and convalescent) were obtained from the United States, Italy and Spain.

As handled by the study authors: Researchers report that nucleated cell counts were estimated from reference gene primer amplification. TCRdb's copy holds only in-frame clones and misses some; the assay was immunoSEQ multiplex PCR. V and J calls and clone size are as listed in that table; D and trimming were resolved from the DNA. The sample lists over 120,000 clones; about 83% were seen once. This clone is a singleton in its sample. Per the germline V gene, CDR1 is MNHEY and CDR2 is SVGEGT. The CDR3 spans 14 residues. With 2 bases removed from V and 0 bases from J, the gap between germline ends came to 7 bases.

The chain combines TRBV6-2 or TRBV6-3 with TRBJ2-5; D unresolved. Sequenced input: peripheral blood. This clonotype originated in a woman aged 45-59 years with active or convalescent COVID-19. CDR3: CASSYAVYQETQYF. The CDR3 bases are TGTGCCAGCAGTTACGCAGTGTACCAAGAGACCCAGTACTTC.